This T cell receptor (beta chain) was sequenced during a study of cytomegalovirus exposure and HLA in healthy donors. Findings and caveats of the study: According to a subsequent analysis, TCR clusters from the first cohort were inclined to appear together in the roughly 120 validation repertoires. According to the study, roughly 160 TCR beta chains were cytomegalovirus-associated. Most TCR sequences were rare, but some public TCRs occurred in many donors. In vitro, a few CMV-associated chains proved specific for CMV antigens.

As to this clone: Its antigen is undetermined. The sample holds other DNA sequences that translate to the same CDR3.

This table comes from immunoSEQ multiplex PCR, and its TCRdb copy is limited to in-frame clones, with some not included. In the table there are about 360,000 clones, about nine tenths of which are singletons. The CDR3 consists of 16 residues. V lost 5 bases and J lost 0; bases outside the gene matches: 4. Germline V gene lookup returns CDR1 MNHEY and CDR2 SMNVEV (reference sequence). The chain combines TRBV27 with TRBJ2-3, with 11 bases that match TRBD2. This receptor was obtained from a young woman in good health and CMV-seronegative. Sequencing was done on a sample of PBMCs. CDR3 protein: CASSPGTSGSTDTQYF. The DNA of the CDR3 is TGTGCCAGCAGTCCGGGGACTAGCGGTAGCACAGATACGCAGTATTTT.